This entry concerns a single T cell receptor (beta chain). Antigen unknown. The data stem from a study of OX40 agonist ivuxolimab in advanced cancers. In the study overall: Dose-escalation patients had hepatocellular carcinoma, melanoma, renal cell or head and neck cancer. Study-level points and caveats: Antigens targeted by the expanded peripheral T cells were not determined.

Assay used: immunoSEQ multiplex PCR; TCRdb lists only in-frame clones, some missing. This sample yields approximately 80,000 clones, of which about 91% are seen a single time; approximately 6.5% belongs to the top ten. The V and J ends lost 5 bases and 2 bases respectively, with 9 bases between them. The length of the CDR3 is 13 residues. Germline CDR1 SGHVS, CDR2 FQNEAQ. The chain is built from TRBV7-8 and TRBJ1-1; D is unclear. This TCR came from an adult with an advanced solid tumor such as melanoma, head and neck, liver or kidney cancer. Sequencing was performed on CD4+ or CD8+ T cells sorted from blood, taken in a trial of the OX40 agonist ivuxolimab. This CDR3 reads CASSEDLNTEAFF. The CDR3 DNA follows: TGTGCCAGCAGCGAGGACTTAAACACTGAAGCTTTCTTT.